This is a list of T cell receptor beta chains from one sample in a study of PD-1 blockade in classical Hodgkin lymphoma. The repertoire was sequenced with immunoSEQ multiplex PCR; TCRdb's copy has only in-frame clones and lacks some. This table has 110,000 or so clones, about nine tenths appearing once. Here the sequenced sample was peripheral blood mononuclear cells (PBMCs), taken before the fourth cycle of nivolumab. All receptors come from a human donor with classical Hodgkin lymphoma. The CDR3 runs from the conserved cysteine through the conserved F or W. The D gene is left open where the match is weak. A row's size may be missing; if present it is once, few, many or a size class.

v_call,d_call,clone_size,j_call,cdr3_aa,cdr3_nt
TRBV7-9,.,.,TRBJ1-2,CASSLVPGPRFPSYGYTF,TGTGCCAGCAGCTTAGTCCCGGGACCGAGATTTCCCAGTTATGGCTACACCTTC
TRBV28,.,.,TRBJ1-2,CASSFGLRGPRVRENYGYTF,TGTGCCAGCAGTTTTGGTCTGAGGGGCCCCAGAGTCAGGGAGAACTATGGCTACACCTTC
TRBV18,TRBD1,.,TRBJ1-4,CASSPGQLATNEKLFF,TGTGCCAGCTCACCGGGACAGCTTGCAACTAATGAAAAACTGTTTTTT
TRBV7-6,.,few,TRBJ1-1,CASSKGPSTEAFF,TGTGCCAGCAGCAAGGGCCCCTCCACTGAAGCTTTCTTT
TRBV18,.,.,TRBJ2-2,CASSHGTVGELFF,TGTGCCAGCTCACACGGGACTGTCGGGGAGCTGTTTTTT
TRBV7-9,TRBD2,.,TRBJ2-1,CASSLRASGRASEQFF,TGTGCCAGCAGCTTACGGGCTAGCGGGAGGGCGAGTGAGCAGTTCTTC
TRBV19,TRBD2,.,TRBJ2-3,CASSRLATPTDTQYF,TGTGCCAGTAGCAGACTAGCGACTCCCACAGATACGCAGTATTTT
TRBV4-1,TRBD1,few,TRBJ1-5,CASSQTQDRQPQHF,TGCGCCAGCAGCCAGACCCAGGACAGGCAGCCCCAGCATTTT
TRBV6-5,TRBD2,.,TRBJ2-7,CASSFSTSGSYEQYF,TGTGCCAGCAGTTTCAGTACTAGCGGCTCCTACGAGCAGTACTTC
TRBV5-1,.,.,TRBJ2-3,CASSSTRGTDTQYF,TGCGCCAGCAGCTCAACCAGGGGCACAGATACGCAGTATTTT
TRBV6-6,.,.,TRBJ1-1,CASSYELDTEAFF,TGTGCCAGCAGTTACGAGTTGGACACTGAAGCTTTCTTT
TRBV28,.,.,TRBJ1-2,CASSLGGRQVYGYTF,TGTGCCAGCAGTTTAGGCGGTCGGCAGGTCTATGGCTACACCTTC
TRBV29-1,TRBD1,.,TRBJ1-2,CSALAVGQGYGYTF,TGCAGCGCCCTCGCCGTGGGACAGGGCTATGGCTACACCTTC
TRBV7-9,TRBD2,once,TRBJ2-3,CASSLGGLAITDTQYF,TGTGCCAGCAGCTTAGGGGGACTAGCGATTACAGATACGCAGTATTTT